This paragraph covers one TCR beta chain sequence. From germline, CDR1 is SGHTA and CDR2 FQGNSA. The V gene lost 5 bases and the J gene lost 5 bases, with 12 bases spanning the gap. The CDR3 sequence is 14 residues long. As handled by the study authors: How many nucleated cells were present was estimated from reference gene primer amplification. The assay was immunoSEQ multiplex PCR, and TCRdb's table has in-frame clones only and misses some. V, J and clone size derive from that table, while D and trimming were established from the DNA sequence. The sample records some 80,000 clones, roughly 90% being singletons. This entry is derived from a study of blood T cell repertoires in COVID-19. Background on the study: COVID-19 samples from acute and convalescent phases originated in the United States, Italy and Spain. PBMCs, B-cell-depleted T cells, or T cells were the source of the cDNA or gDNA that made up the material.

Seattle-derived patients entered the study during active infection and were followed longitudinally. The genes are TRBV7-2 and TRBJ1-4, with D possibly being TRBD1 (6 bases). The origin of this receptor is a man aged 50-59 years with COVID-19, enrolled during active disease. The sample was peripheral blood. Here the CDR3 DNA reads TGTGCCAGCAGCCAATACGGACAGAATGAAAAACTGTTTTTT. Translating it yields CASSQYGQNEKLFF.